Presented here are 21 T cell receptor beta chains from one specimen sequenced in a study of regulatory T cells in long-lasting Graves disease. Both iRepertoire HTBI primers and Arm-PCR of CDR3 regions were used to build the TCR beta libraries. TCRdb called the multiplex PCR reads again in MiXCR, with one record for every CDR3 protein. The sample consists of roughly 560,000 distinct CDR3 sequences, around 15% of them appearing once. Time point reported: newly diagnosed GD, antithyroid drugs for less than 3 months. Researchers made the TCR library from RNA that was extracted from PBMCs. These data are also associated with another study on T cells in Graves' hyperthyroidism and ophthalmopathy.

Sequencing was performed on peripheral blood mononuclear cells (PBMCs), taken at new diagnosis, from a patient treated with antithyroid drugs. Receptors were obtained from a woman between 40 and 65 years old with Graves disease.

The sample holds many counts of this clonotype. The rearrangement uses TRBV5-1 and TRBJ1-1; maybe TRBD1 (5 bases). Trimming took off 2 bases at V and 3 bases at J, with 8 bases between the two ends. The CDR3 loop spans 13 amino acids. Germline values: CDR1 SGHRS, CDR2 YFSETQ. The CDR3 sequence: CASSLGVDTEAFF. In DNA, the CDR3 is TGCGCCAGCAGCTTAGGGGTTGACACTGAAGCTTTCTTT. Filled out from reference TRBV5-1 and TRBJ1-1, the complete variable domain reads KAGVTQTPRYLIKTRGQQVTLSCSPISGHRSVSWYQQTPGQGLQFLFEYFSETQRNKGNFPGRFSGRQFSNSRSEMNVSTLELGDSALYLCASSLGVDTEAFFGQGTRLTVV.

This clonotype has a handful of counts. The genes are TRBV27 and TRBJ1-2, with TRBD1 as a possible D gene (6 bases). This CDR3 has 18 amino acids. Germline lookup yields CDR1 MNHEY and CDR2 SMNVEV (reference sequence). The ends were cut back, 5 bases at V and 5 bases at J, with 27 bases in the middle. The CDR3 sequence is CASSPTPGGPGGFYGYTF. CDR3 DNA: TGTGCCAGCAGTCCTACCCCCGGGGGCCCGGGGGGTTTTTATGGCTACACCTTC.

This rearrangement joins TRBV10-3 to TRBJ1-1; D ambiguous. The germline V gene has CDR1 ENHRY and CDR2 SYGVKD. Trimming took 6 bases from V and 1 from J, leaving 9 bases between them. This CDR3 comprises 13 residues. CDR3 residues: CAISDSRNTEAFF. The CDR3 DNA sequence: TGTGCCATCAGCGATTCACGGAACACTGAAGCTTTCTTT.

Of note for this clonotype: This CDR3 is missing its conserved last phenylalanine or tryptophan, likely due to a read error. V usage is TRBV9 and J usage is TRBJ2-1; D unclear. The CDR3 consists of 15 residues. Per germline, CDR1 SGDLS and CDR2 YYNGEE. The V end lost 3 bases, the J end lost 0 bases, and 10 bases lay between the germline ends. CDR3 DNA sequence: TGTGCCAGCAGCGCCGACGCTAGCTCCTACAATGAGCAGTTCTTA. Protein: CASSADASSYNEQFL.

This clonotype was seen a handful of times. CDR3 DNA sequence: TGTGCCAGCAGCCCAGCGGGACTTTACTCCACCATATATTTT. It translates to CASSPAGLYSTIYF. The V and J genes are TRBV6-1 and TRBJ1-3, with D maybe TRBD1 (5 bases). The V end was cut by 6 bases, the J end by 9 bases, with 18 bases between. CDR1 MNHNS and CDR2 SASEGT come from the germline V gene. CDR3 length: 14 amino acids.

This clonotype was counted ten times or more. The chain carries TRBV12-3 or TRBV12-4 and TRBJ2-5, with D possibly matching TRBD2 (7 bases). There are 15 residues in the CDR3. The V gene lost 1 base and the J gene lost 1 base, with 10 bases spanning the gap. The CDR3 loop reads CASSLGGGLQETQYF. DNA of the CDR3: TGTGCCAGCAGTTTAGGGGGGGGGCTCCAAGAGACCCAGTACTTC.

This clonotype was picked up a small number of times. The chain uses TRBV7-9 and TRBJ1-5, with TRBD1 identical over 7 bases. The CDR3 covers 16 residues. Germline V gives CDR1 SEHNR, CDR2 FQNEAQ (reference sequence). The V gene end was trimmed by 2 bases and the J gene end by 4 bases; junction bases not matched to a gene: 8. CDR3 DNA: TGTGCCAGCAGCTTACAAGGGGGACAGTCGAATCAGCCCCAGCATTTT. It encodes CASSLQGGQSNQPQHF. The full variable domain, rest sourced from reference TRBV7-9 and TRBJ1-5, is DTGVSQNPRHKITKRGQNVTFRCDPISEHNRLYWYRQTLGQGPEFLTYFQNEAQLEKSRLLSDRFSAERPKGSFSTLEIQRTEQGDSAMYLCASSLQGGQSNQPQHFGDGTRLSIL.

This clonotype showed up many times. The CDR3 coding sequence is TGCGCCAGCAGCTGGGGTTCGACAGGGGGAAACACTGAAGCTTTCTTT. It specifies CASSWGSTGGNTEAFF. The V and J genes are TRBV5-1 and TRBJ1-1, with 9 bases identical to TRBD1. CDR3 length: 16 residues. The V gene's germline CDR1 is SGHRS and CDR2 YFSETQ. The V gene end was trimmed by 3 bases and the J gene end by 2 bases; junction bases not matched to a gene: 8. The full variable domain, with the rest looked up from reference TRBV5-1 and TRBJ1-1, is KAGVTQTPRYLIKTRGQQVTLSCSPISGHRSVSWYQQTPGQGLQFLFEYFSETQRNKGNFPGRFSGRQFSNSRSEMNVSTLELGDSALYLCASSWGSTGGNTEAFFGQGTRLTVV.

The gene calls are TRBV25-1 and TRBJ1-1; 7 bases are shared with TRBD1. V dropped 3 bases and J dropped 3; count of bases not matched to a gene: 7. The CDR3 totals 15 residues. The germline CDR1 and CDR2 sequences are MGHDK and SYGVNS. CDR3 in amino acids: CASSDPRGLDTEAFF. The DNA of the CDR3 is TGTGCCAGCAGTGACCCGAGGGGGCTTGACACTGAAGCTTTCTTT.

This clonotype was picked up many times. This chain connects TRBV2 to TRBJ2-2; no clear D. The germline V gene encodes CDR1 SNHLY and CDR2 FYNNEI. The germline V and J ends were trimmed by 8 bases and 6 bases, with 19 bases remaining between them. There are 15 residues in the CDR3. The CDR3 DNA reads TGTGCCAGCTGGTTGGCAGCCCTTTCTCCCGGGGAGCTGTTTTTT. Protein product: CASWLAALSPGELFF.

A remark on this clonotype: A read error may explain this, as a much larger clone is one base away. The chain uses TRBV2 and TRBJ2-1; D is unresolved. Germline V lookup: CDR1 SNHLY, CDR2 FYNNEI. CDR3 length: 16 residues. The CDR3 DNA reads as TGTGCCAGCAGCCAAGATTATAGTACAGCCTACAGTGAGCAGTTCTTC. Translating it yields CASSQDYSTAYSEQFF.

Details on this clonotype: A much larger clone is a single base away; this may be a read error. The chain couples TRBV28 to TRBJ1-5; weak D call: TRBD1 (6 bases). Germline V CDR1 and CDR2: MDHEN, SYDVKM. The CDR3 is 16 residues long. V was cut by 10 bases and J by 3 bases, with 22 bases left in between. CDR3 bases: TGTGCCATCGACAGGTCGAGCGTCGTGAACAATCAGCCCCAGCATTTT. This gives the protein CAIDRSSVVNNQPQHF.

The chain employs TRBV6-1 and TRBJ1-5, with no clear D. CDR3 length: 15 amino acids. The germline V gene has CDR1 MNHNS and CDR2 SASEGT. V shed 2 bases and J shed 3 bases, with 11 bases lying between them. The CDR3 coding sequence is TGTGCCAGCAGTGAACTGGTCAGCCTCAATCAGCCCCAGCATTTT. Residues: CASSELVSLNQPQHF.

Concerning this clonotype itself: A much bigger clone sits one base away, suggesting this may be a read error. The V call is TRBV6-4, the J call TRBJ2-2; 12 nucleotides line up with TRBD2. The CDR3 length is 18 residues. CDR1 MRHNA and CDR2 SNTAGT come from the germline V gene. J lost 4 bases, V lost 5 bases, and 11 bases had no gene match. The CDR3 sequence is CASSKLAGGSAITGELFF. In nucleotides, the CDR3 is TGTGCCAGCAGTAAACTAGCGGGGGGTTCCGCGATCACCGGGGAGCTGTTTTTT.

The chain employs TRBV6-1 and TRBJ1-6; no reliable D call. The germline gives CDR1 MNHNS, CDR2 SASEGT. Trimming pared 5 bases from V and 14 bases from J, leaving 22 bases between. The CDR3 is 15 residues long. CDR3 sequence: CASSTRRPQYRALHF. CDR3 DNA sequence: TGTGCCAGCAGTACCCGGAGACCCCAATATAGAGCCCTCCACTTT.

The sample holds a few counts of this clonotype. DNA of the CDR3: TGTGCCAGCAGTTACTTGTCAGGGGGGGAGCAGTACTTC. It encodes CASSYLSGGEQYF. The gene calls are TRBV6-2 or TRBV6-3 and TRBJ2-7, with D perhaps matching TRBD1 (7 bases). The CDR3 covers 13 residues. The V and J ends lost 1 base and 7 bases respectively, with 11 bases between them. Germline lookup yields CDR1 MNHEY and CDR2 SVGEGT.

Many counts were recorded for this clonotype. The rearrangement uses TRBV18 and TRBJ1-5, with TRBD1 identical over 7 bases. The CDR3 runs 14 residues. Germline loops: CDR1 KGHSH, CDR2 LQKENI. Trimming at V came to 8 bases and at J to 2 bases, leaving 6 bases not matched to a gene. The CDR3 loop reads CASSRQGGNQPQHF. The DNA of the CDR3 is TGTGCCAGCAGTCGACAGGGAGGCAATCAGCCCCAGCATTTT.

In this sample, this clonotype turned up many times. The chain recombines TRBV27 with TRBJ2-7; no firm D call. From germline, CDR1 is MNHEY and CDR2 SMNVEV (reference sequence). Deletions cut 3 bases from V and 0 bases from J, with 9 bases between. The CDR3 has 14 residues. CDR3 DNA: TGTGCCAGCAGTTTCAGGCCGAGCTCCTACGAGCAGTACTTC. It yields the protein CASSFRPSSYEQYF.

This clonotype was seen many times. The gene calls are TRBV11-2 and TRBJ1-1; no firm D call. V was clipped by 2 bases and J by 0 bases, with 10 bases between them. This CDR3 comprises 15 residues. Germline V gives CDR1 SGHAT, CDR2 FQNNGV. The CDR3 is CASSLSHLMNTEAFF. Written as DNA, the CDR3 is TGTGCCAGCAGCTTATCGCACCTGATGAACACTGAAGCTTTCTTT.

CDR3: CASSGAGEEKLFF. DNA for the CDR3: TGTGCCAGCAGCGGGGCAGGGGAGGAAAAACTGTTTTTT. This chain links TRBV7-9 with TRBJ1-4, with a possible D match to TRBD1 (6 bases). This CDR3 comprises 13 residues. V lost 5 bases and J lost 8, with 12 bases in between. Germline V gene lookup returns CDR1 SEHNR and CDR2 FQNEAQ (reference sequence).

CDR3 sequence (DNA): TGTGCCAGTAGTAAGGACAGGGGTCTGACTCTTGGCTATGGCTACACCTTC. This encodes CASSKDRGLTLGYGYTF. The V and J genes are TRBV19 and TRBJ1-2, with 9 nucleotides matching TRBD1. This CDR3 contains 17 residues. Unmatched junction bases numbered 13, after V lost 4 bases and J lost 4 bases. Germline V gene data show CDR1 as LNHDA and CDR2 as SQIVND (reference sequence).